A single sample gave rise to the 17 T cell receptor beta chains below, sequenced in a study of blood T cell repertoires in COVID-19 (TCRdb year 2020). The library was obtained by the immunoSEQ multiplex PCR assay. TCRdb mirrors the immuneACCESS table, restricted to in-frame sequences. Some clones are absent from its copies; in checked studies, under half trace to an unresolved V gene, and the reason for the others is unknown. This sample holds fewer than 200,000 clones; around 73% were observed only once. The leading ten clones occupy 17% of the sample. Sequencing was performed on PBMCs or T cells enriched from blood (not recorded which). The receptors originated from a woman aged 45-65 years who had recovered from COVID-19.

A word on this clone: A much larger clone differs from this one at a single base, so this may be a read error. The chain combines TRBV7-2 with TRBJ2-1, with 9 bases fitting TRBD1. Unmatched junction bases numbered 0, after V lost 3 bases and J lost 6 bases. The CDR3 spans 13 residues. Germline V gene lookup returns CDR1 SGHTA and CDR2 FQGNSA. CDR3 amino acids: CASSLTGGNEQFF. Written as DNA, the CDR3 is TGTGCCAGCAGCTTGACAGGGGGCAATGAGCAGTTCTTC.

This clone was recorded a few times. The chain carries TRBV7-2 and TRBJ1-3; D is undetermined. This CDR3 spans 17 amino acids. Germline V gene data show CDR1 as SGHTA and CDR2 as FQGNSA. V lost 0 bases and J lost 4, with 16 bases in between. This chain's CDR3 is CASSLAGRMFTGNTIYF. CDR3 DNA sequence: TGTGCCAGCAGCTTAGCGGGCAGGATGTTCACCGGAAACACCATATATTTT.

Written as DNA, the CDR3 is TGTGCCACGACAGGGGGCGCGGCTAATGAAAAACTGTTTTTT. Its protein product is CATTGGAANEKLFF. The chain couples TRBV30 to TRBJ1-4, with 10 nucleotides matching TRBD1. The trim removed 8 bases at V and 3 bases at J, leaving 6 bases unmatched. CDR1 and CDR2 (germline): GTSNPN, SVGIG (reference sequence). The CDR3 runs 14 residues.

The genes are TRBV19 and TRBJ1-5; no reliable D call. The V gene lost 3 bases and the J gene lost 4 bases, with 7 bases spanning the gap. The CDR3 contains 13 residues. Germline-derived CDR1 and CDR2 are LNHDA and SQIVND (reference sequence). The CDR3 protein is CASSIPRNQPQHF. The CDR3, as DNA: TGTGCCAGTAGTATTCCCAGAAATCAGCCCCAGCATTTT.

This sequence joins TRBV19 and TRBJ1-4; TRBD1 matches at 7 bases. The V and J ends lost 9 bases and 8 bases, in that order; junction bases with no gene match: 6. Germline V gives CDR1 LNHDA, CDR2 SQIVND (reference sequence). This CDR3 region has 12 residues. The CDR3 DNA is TGTGCCAGCCAAACAGGGGACGAAAAACTGTTTTTT. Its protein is CASQTGDEKLFF.

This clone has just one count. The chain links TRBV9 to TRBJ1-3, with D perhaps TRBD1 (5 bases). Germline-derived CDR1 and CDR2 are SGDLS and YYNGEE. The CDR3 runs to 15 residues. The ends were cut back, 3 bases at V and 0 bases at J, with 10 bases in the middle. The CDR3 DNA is TGTGCCAGCAGCGGTGGGGGAGGCTCTGGAAACACCATATATTTT. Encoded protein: CASSGGGGSGNTIYF.

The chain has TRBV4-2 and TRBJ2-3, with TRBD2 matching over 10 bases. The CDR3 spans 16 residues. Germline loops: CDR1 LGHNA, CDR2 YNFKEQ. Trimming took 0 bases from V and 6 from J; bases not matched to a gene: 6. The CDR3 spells CASSQDPAGGVDTQYF. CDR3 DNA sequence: TGTGCCAGCAGCCAAGATCCAGCGGGAGGGGTGGATACGCAGTATTTT.

Written as DNA, the CDR3 is TGTGCCATCAGCCATGGGACTAGCGGAACCACCGGGGAGCTGTTTTTT. Protein: CAISHGTSGTTGELFF. The chain combines TRBV10-3 with TRBJ2-2, with 11 bases fitting TRBD2. The germline CDR1 and CDR2 sequences are ENHRY and SYGVKD. CDR3 length: 16 residues. V was clipped by 6 bases and J by 4 bases; unmatched bases: 7.

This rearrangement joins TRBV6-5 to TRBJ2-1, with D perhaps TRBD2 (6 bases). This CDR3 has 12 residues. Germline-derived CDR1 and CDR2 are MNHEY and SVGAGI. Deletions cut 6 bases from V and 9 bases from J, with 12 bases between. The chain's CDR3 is CASSAGFGEQFF. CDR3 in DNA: TGTGCCAGCAGCGCGGGGTTTGGTGAGCAGTTCTTC.

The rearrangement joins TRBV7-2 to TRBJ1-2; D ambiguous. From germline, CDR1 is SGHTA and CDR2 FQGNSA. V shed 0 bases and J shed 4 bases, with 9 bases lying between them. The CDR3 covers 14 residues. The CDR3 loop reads CASSLAITGYGYTF. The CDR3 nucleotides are TGTGCCAGCAGCTTAGCGATCACGGGCTATGGCTACACCTTC.

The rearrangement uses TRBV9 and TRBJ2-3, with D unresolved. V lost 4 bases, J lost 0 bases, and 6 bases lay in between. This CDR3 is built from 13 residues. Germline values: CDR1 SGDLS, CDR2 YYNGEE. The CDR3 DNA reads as TGTGCCAGCAGCTTTTCTAGCACAGATACGCAGTATTTT. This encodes CASSFSSTDTQYF.

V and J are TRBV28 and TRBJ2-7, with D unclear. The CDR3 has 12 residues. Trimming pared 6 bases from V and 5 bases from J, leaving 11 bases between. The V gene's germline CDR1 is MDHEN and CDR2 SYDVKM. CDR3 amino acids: CASRERANEQYF. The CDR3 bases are TGTGCCAGCAGGGAACGAGCGAACGAGCAGTACTTC.

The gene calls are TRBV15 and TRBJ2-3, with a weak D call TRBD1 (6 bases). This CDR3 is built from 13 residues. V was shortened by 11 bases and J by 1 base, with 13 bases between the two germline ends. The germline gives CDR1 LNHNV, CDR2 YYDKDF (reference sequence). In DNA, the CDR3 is TGTGCCCCGCACCGGACAGGCACAGATACGCAGTATTTT. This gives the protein CAPHRTGTDTQYF.

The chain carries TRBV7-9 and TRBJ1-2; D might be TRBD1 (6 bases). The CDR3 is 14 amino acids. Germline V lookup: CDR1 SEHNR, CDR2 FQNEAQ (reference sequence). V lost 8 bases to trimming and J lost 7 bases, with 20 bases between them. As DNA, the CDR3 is TGTGCCAGCTCGACCGGGACAAGGTCGTTTGGCTACACCTTC. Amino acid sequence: CASSTGTRSFGYTF. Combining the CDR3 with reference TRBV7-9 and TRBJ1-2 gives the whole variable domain DTGVSQNPRHKITKRGQNVTFRCDPISEHNRLYWYRQTLGQGPEFLTYFQNEAQLEKSRLLSDRFSAERPKGSFSTLEIQRTEQGDSAMYLCASSTGTRSFGYTFGSGTRLTVV.

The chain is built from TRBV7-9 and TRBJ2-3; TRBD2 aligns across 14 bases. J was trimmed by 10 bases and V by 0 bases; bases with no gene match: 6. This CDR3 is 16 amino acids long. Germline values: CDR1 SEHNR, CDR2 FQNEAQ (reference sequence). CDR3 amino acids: CASSLAGTSGRRAQYF. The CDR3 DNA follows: TGTGCCAGCAGCTTAGCCGGGACTAGCGGGAGAAGAGCGCAGTATTTT.

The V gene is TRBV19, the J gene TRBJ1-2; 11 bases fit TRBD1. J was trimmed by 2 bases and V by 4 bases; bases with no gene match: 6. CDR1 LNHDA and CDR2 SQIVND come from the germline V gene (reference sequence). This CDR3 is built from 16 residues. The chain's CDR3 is CASSTGQGASNYGYTF. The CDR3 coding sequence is TGTGCCAGTAGTACAGGACAGGGGGCTTCAAACTATGGCTACACCTTC.

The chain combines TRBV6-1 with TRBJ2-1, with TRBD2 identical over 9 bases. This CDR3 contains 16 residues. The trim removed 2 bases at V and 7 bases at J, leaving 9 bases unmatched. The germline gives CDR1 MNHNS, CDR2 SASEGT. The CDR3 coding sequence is TGTGCCAGCAGTGAACTAAGCGGGAGGTCAGGGAATGAGCAGTTCTTC. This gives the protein CASSELSGRSGNEQFF.